A selection of T cell receptor beta chains follows, all from one sample in a study of blood T cell repertoires in COVID-19. Clones were read by immunoSEQ multiplex PCR, and TCRdb kept only the in-frame ones, dropping some. The data contain about 320,000 clones, 65% to 90% of them singletons. Sequencing was done on a sample of peripheral blood. These receptors came from a human donor in a cohort sampled during active COVID-19. Both conserved end residues are part of each CDR3. A D gene is named only where the DNA matches it firmly. Some rows have no size entry. The others give once, few or many, or a class for an expanded clone.

j_gene: TRBJ2-3; v_gene: TRBV21-1; abundance: once; d_gene: .; CDR3aa: CASSKDLAGVWTDTQYF; CDR3nt: TGTGCCAGCAGCAAGGATCTAGCGGGGGTTTGGACAGATACGCAGTATTTT
j_gene: TRBJ1-5; v_gene: TRBV19; abundance: .; d_gene: TRBD1; CDR3aa: CASSISSDRGRQPQHF; CDR3nt: TGTGCCAGTAGTATATCCTCGGACAGGGGTAGGCAGCCCCAGCATTTT
j_gene: TRBJ2-5; v_gene: TRBV6-5; abundance: .; d_gene: TRBD1; CDR3aa: CASRSYGTGAETQYF; CDR3nt: TGTGCCAGCAGATCCTACGGGACAGGGGCAGAGACCCAGTACTTC
j_gene: TRBJ2-7; v_gene: TRBV6-1; abundance: .; d_gene: .; CDR3aa: CASSEGTAAPYEQYF; CDR3nt: TGTGCCAGCAGCGAAGGGACTGCGGCCCCCTACGAGCAGTACTTC
j_gene: TRBJ1-1; v_gene: TRBV6-6; abundance: .; d_gene: .; CDR3aa: CATILREGGGAFF; CDR3nt: TGTGCCACCATCCTACGGGAGGGGGGGGGAGCTTTCTTT
j_gene: TRBJ1-4; v_gene: TRBV5-1; abundance: .; d_gene: .; CDR3aa: CASSLRGGPTNEKLFF; CDR3nt: TGCGCCAGCAGCTTAAGAGGGGGACCAACTAATGAAAAACTGTTTTTT
j_gene: TRBJ2-6; v_gene: TRBV30; abundance: once; d_gene: TRBD1; CDR3aa: CACGRDRISGANVLTF; CDR3nt: TGTGCCTGTGGCCGGGACAGGATCTCTGGGGCCAACGTCCTGACTTTC
j_gene: TRBJ1-1; v_gene: TRBV5-4; abundance: .; d_gene: .; CDR3aa: CASTFGQENTEAFF; CDR3nt: TGTGCCAGCACCTTTGGGCAGGAGAACACTGAAGCTTTCTTT
j_gene: TRBJ1-6; v_gene: TRBV27; abundance: .; d_gene: .; CDR3aa: CASKSSYNSPLHF; CDR3nt: TGTGCCAGCAAGAGCTCCTATAATTCACCCCTCCACTTT
j_gene: TRBJ1-1; v_gene: TRBV7-6; abundance: .; d_gene: .; CDR3aa: CASSYGGAFF; CDR3nt: TGTGCCAGCAGCTATGGCGGAGCTTTCTTT
j_gene: TRBJ2-7; v_gene: TRBV10-2; abundance: .; d_gene: .; CDR3aa: CASSESLDRVYEQYF; CDR3nt: TGCGCCAGCAGTGAGTCGCTGGACAGAGTTTACGAGCAGTACTTC
j_gene: TRBJ2-1; v_gene: TRBV27; abundance: few; d_gene: .; CDR3aa: CASSLYRGEQFF; CDR3nt: TGTGCCAGCAGTTTATATCGAGGTGAGCAGTTCTTC
j_gene: TRBJ2-7; v_gene: TRBV19; abundance: .; d_gene: .; CDR3aa: CASSIKSAGTHEQYF; CDR3nt: TGTGCCAGTAGTATAAAATCCGCAGGTACCCACGAGCAGTACTTC
j_gene: TRBJ1-1; v_gene: TRBV18; abundance: .; d_gene: .; CDR3aa: CASSPGTMRAEAFF; CDR3nt: TGTGCCAGCTCACCAGGCACTATGAGAGCTGAAGCTTTCTTT
j_gene: TRBJ1-3; v_gene: TRBV5-1; abundance: .; d_gene: .; CDR3aa: CASSLAGSGNTIYF; CDR3nt: TGCGCCAGCAGCTTGGCCGGCTCTGGAAACACCATATATTTT
j_gene: TRBJ1-2; v_gene: TRBV20-1; abundance: .; d_gene: TRBD1; CDR3aa: CSASPGQGIGGYTF; CDR3nt: TGCAGTGCTAGTCCGGGACAGGGTATCGGTGGCTACACCTTC
j_gene: TRBJ2-2; v_gene: TRBV3-1/TRBV3-2; abundance: .; d_gene: .; CDR3aa: CASGLQGNTGELFF; CDR3nt: TGTGCCAGCGGTCTACAGGGGAACACCGGGGAGCTGTTTTTT
j_gene: TRBJ1-5; v_gene: TRBV7-9; abundance: .; d_gene: .; CDR3aa: CASSLGFERQVNQPQHF; CDR3nt: TGTGCCAGCAGCTTAGGGTTTGAGCGACAGGTCAATCAGCCCCAGCATTTT
j_gene: TRBJ1-6; v_gene: TRBV5-1; abundance: .; d_gene: .; CDR3aa: CASSFLSTSVYSPLHF; CDR3nt: TGCGCCAGCAGCTTCCTTAGTACGAGTGTCTATTCGCCCCTCCACTTT
j_gene: TRBJ1-6; v_gene: TRBV7-2; abundance: .; d_gene: .; CDR3aa: CASSFGQPNSPLHF; CDR3nt: TGTGCCAGCAGCTTCGGACAGCCTAATTCACCCCTCCACTTT
j_gene: TRBJ2-7; v_gene: TRBV6-5; abundance: .; d_gene: .; CDR3aa: CASSYTPGDYEQYF; CDR3nt: TGTGCCAGCAGTTACACCCCAGGGGACTACGAGCAGTACTTC
j_gene: TRBJ1-2; v_gene: TRBV7-9; abundance: .; d_gene: .; CDR3aa: CASSLAGEEYYGYTF; CDR3nt: TGTGCCAGCAGCTTAGCGGGGGAGGAGTACTATGGCTACACCTTC
j_gene: TRBJ2-7; v_gene: TRBV10-3; abundance: .; d_gene: .; CDR3aa: CAISDGGQNSYEQYF; CDR3nt: TGTGCCATCAGTGATGGGGGCCAGAACTCCTACGAGCAGTACTTC
j_gene: TRBJ2-7; v_gene: TRBV27; abundance: .; d_gene: TRBD1; CDR3aa: CASSPSTRTGVDSYEQYF; CDR3nt: TGTGCCAGCAGTCCGTCGACGAGGACAGGGGTAGACTCCTACGAGCAGTACTTC
j_gene: TRBJ1-3; v_gene: TRBV29-1; abundance: .; d_gene: TRBD1; CDR3aa: CSVSGQRSLVSGNTIYF; CDR3nt: TGCAGCGTGTCGGGACAGAGGAGTCTCGTGTCTGGAAACACCATATATTTT
j_gene: TRBJ1-5; v_gene: TRBV2; abundance: .; d_gene: TRBD1; CDR3aa: CASSGDSLSNQPQHF; CDR3nt: TGTGCCAGCAGCGGGGACAGTCTAAGCAATCAGCCCCAGCATTTT
j_gene: TRBJ2-7; v_gene: TRBV29-1; abundance: .; d_gene: .; CDR3aa: CSVVIRSYEQYF; CDR3nt: TGCAGCGTTGTCATCAGGTCCTACGAGCAGTACTTC
j_gene: TRBJ2-7; v_gene: TRBV18; abundance: .; d_gene: TRBD1; CDR3aa: CASSPAGTGIEQYF; CDR3nt: TGTGCCAGCTCACCTGCCGGGACAGGGATCGAGCAGTACTTC
j_gene: TRBJ1-1; v_gene: TRBV25-1; abundance: .; d_gene: .; CDR3aa: CASSSVITEAFF; CDR3nt: TGTGCCAGCAGTTCGGTTATTACTGAAGCTTTCTTT
j_gene: TRBJ2-1; v_gene: TRBV4-2; abundance: once; d_gene: .; CDR3aa: CASSQEPSESSYNEQFF; CDR3nt: TGTGCCAGCAGCCAAGAACCTAGCGAGAGCTCCTACAATGAGCAGTTCTTC
j_gene: TRBJ1-1; v_gene: TRBV6-5; abundance: .; d_gene: TRBD1; CDR3aa: CASRRTTGVDTEAFF; CDR3nt: TGTGCCAGCAGGCGGACGACAGGGGTGGACACTGAAGCTTTCTTT
j_gene: TRBJ2-5; v_gene: TRBV5-1; abundance: .; d_gene: .; CDR3aa: CASSSGETQYF; CDR3nt: TGCGCCAGCAGCTCCGGGGAGACCCAGTACTTC
j_gene: TRBJ2-1; v_gene: TRBV18; abundance: .; d_gene: .; CDR3aa: CASSPQSGPSYNEQFF; CDR3nt: TGTGCCAGCTCACCACAAAGCGGGCCCTCCTACAATGAGCAGTTCTTC
j_gene: TRBJ1-1; v_gene: TRBV29-1; abundance: once; d_gene: .; CDR3aa: CSVAGGSNTEAFF; CDR3nt: TGCAGCGTGGCGGGCGGGTCCAACACTGAAGCTTTCTTT
j_gene: TRBJ1-2; v_gene: TRBV5-6; abundance: .; d_gene: .; CDR3aa: CASSFGGVAWGYTF; CDR3nt: TGTGCCAGCAGCTTTGGGGGGGTCGCCTGGGGCTACACCTTC